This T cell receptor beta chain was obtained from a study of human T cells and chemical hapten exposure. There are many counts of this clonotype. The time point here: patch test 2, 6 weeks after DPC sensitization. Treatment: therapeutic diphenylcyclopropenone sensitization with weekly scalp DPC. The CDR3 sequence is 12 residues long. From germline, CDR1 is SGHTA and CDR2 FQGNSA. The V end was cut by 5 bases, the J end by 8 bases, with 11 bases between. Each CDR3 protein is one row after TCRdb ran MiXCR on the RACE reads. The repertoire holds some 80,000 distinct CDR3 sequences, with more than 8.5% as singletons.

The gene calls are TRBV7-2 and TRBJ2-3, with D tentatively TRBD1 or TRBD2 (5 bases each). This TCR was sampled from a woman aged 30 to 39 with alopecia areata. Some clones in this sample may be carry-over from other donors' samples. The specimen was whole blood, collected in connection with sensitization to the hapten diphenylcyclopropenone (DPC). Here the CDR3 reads CASSPGTGTQYF. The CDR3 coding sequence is TGTGCCAGCAGCCCGGGGACGGGTACGCAGTATTTT.